This T cell receptor beta chain appears in the sequencing data of a study of identifying expanded T cells in peripheral blood (dated by TCRdb to about 2019). For context, the study as a whole: Separate aliquots of the same genomic DNA pool were sequenced to produce technical replicates, and four replicates were compared in pairs. Overall study results and their limits: Both the number of clones called differentially abundant and the false-positive rate were significantly reduced by the beta-binomial model across all healthy-donor time intervals. Variance in clone template counts between approximately two-week samples significantly increased with total template count across all healthy donors. Around 1.3 differentially abundant clones were flagged by the binomial model between technical replicates, whereas about 15 and 19 were flagged over approximately two weeks and four weeks, respectively. The authors expected that over much longer intervals, such as months to years, biological variance in healthy repertoires might increase even further.

The immunoSEQ Assay, which relies on bias-controlled multiplex PCR amplification of genomic DNA, was used to profile TCRbeta CDR3 regions. The authors processed their data as follows. To quantify the absolute abundance of each unique TCRbeta CDR3 region, the sequences were collapsed and filtered. Two models were used to test differential abundance: a binomial model (Fisher-equivalent) and a beta-binomial model that adds time-dependent variance fitted from healthy donors. Clones with fewer than 5 combined templates were removed, and a clone was called differentially abundant if the clone's Benjamini-Hochberg FDR was below 0.01. Using the form v = (b*log(k)+a)^2, the beta-binomial variance was modeled as a function of the total template count across the two samples. TCRdb holds this immuneACCESS table with in-frame rearrangements only. Some clones are missing; in checked studies, unresolved V genes explain under half, and the rest has no known cause. D and trimming were read from the DNA, whereas the V and J calls and clone size are those reported in that table. The sample yields 84,000 or so clones; 75% to 90% were counted once. The ten largest account for approximately 3% of the sample.

During the collection period, no immune events, such as infections, were documented for the healthy donors. Blood repertoires from healthy donors were used as a training cohort for calibrating time-dependent variance in a beta-binomial model of differential abundance of T-cell clones. The training cohort included approximately 10 healthy donors, of whom 3 were female and 7 were male. On average the donors were around 39 years old, and their ages spanned 29 to 64 years. Whole blood was collected from each healthy donor at three time points spaced roughly two weeks apart and obtained from a commercial supplier. For immunosequencing, genomic DNA was extracted from unsorted whole blood. Comments on this clone: What antigen it recognizes has not been identified. It has no much larger one-base neighbor in the sample; base qualities were not kept.

V is reduced by 4 bases and J by 0 bases, leaving a spacing of 7 bases between them. Via the germline V gene, CDR1 is MGHRA and CDR2 YSYEKL. The CDR3 goes from the cysteine to the phenylalanine over 13 residues. CDR3 DNA is the only sequence kept; it has 39 bases, read in frame from the first base. The source is a person between 18 and 75 years old in good health. In this chain, TRBV4-1 is recombined with TRBJ2-7; the D gene is possibly TRBD1, with 6 bases matching. The source material was blood. The nucleotide sequence is given as TGCGCCAGCAGCCCACAGGGCTCCTACGAGCAGTACTTC. The translation is CASSPQGSYEQYF.